The rows below give T cell receptor beta chains drawn from one sample of a study of T cell repertoires in cytomegalovirus infection. MiXCR, applied by TCRdb to the reads, yields one record per CDR3 protein. There are under 850,000 distinct CDR3 sequences in the sample; roughly 33% occur only once, and 15% to 20% lies in the top ten. No antigen is known for these receptors. This specimen was cultured PBMCs, taken from culture after CMV antigen stimulation. The receptors come from a human donor in good health (CMV status not recorded). Some clones in this sample may be carry-over from other donors' samples. Each CDR3 is given with its conserved first and last residue. The D gene is left open where the match is weak. A row's size may be missing; if present it is once, few, many or a size class.

clone_size,v_call,j_call,d_call,cdr3_nt,cdr3_aa
many,TRBV7-8,TRBJ2-3,NA,TGTGCCAGCAGCTCGAGACTTCCGCGGACAGATACGCAGTATTTT,CASSSRLPRTDTQYF
NA,TRBV6-8,TRBJ2-4,TRBD2,TGTGCCAGCACCGGGCCGGGGGGGGAGGGGAGAAACATTCAGTACTTC,CASTGPGGEGRNIQYF
NA,TRBV6-6,TRBJ2-7,TRBD1,TGTGCCAGCAGTACCACAGGGGGCGGGTACGAGCAGTACTTC,CASSTTGGGYEQYF
many,TRBV7-2,TRBJ2-1,TRBD2,TGTGCCAGCAGCTTAATAGCGGGAGGAGGTGATGAGCAGTTCTTC,CASSLIAGGGDEQFF
NA,TRBV7-2,TRBJ2-1,TRBD2,TGTGCCAGCAGCTTAAGTGGGGGAGGGGAGAATGAGCAGTTCTTC,CASSLSGGGENEQFF
NA,TRBV28,TRBJ2-5,TRBD1,TGTGCCAGTTGCCGTGCGCCAGGGGGCGAGGAGACCCAGTACTTC,CASCRAPGGEETQYF
NA,TRBV7-9,TRBJ2-7,TRBD2,TGTGCCAGCAGCCATGCCTCGGGACTAGGCTCCTACGAGCAGTACTTC,CASSHASGLGSYEQYF
NA,TRBV2,TRBJ2-5,TRBD1,TGTGCCAGCCACAGGGGGCTCGGGGACCAAGAGACCCAGTACTTC,CASHRGLGDQETQYF
many,TRBV7-8,TRBJ1-4,NA,TGTGCCAGCAGCTTATTCGGTCCTATCGTGAGGACTAATGAAAAACTGTTTTTT,CASSLFGPIVRTNEKLFF
NA,TRBV7-2,TRBJ2-3,NA,TGTGCCAGCAGCTATACGGCGGGTACGCAGTATTTT,CASSYTAGTQYF
NA,TRBV15,TRBJ1-1,NA,TGTGCCACCAGCAGAGAAAACGCGACAGTCCCTCCTGAAGCTTTCTTT,CATSRENATVPPEAFF
NA,TRBV5-1,TRBJ2-7,NA,TGCGCCAGCAGCCAAGTCGGGGGGCCCCGCAACGAGCAGTACTTC,CASSQVGGPRNEQYF
few,TRBV2,TRBJ1-2,NA,TGTGCCAGCGTAAGGGCCACGGACACGAATAACGGCTACACCTTC,CASVRATDTNNGYTF
few,TRBV7-2,TRBJ2-1,TRBD2,TGTGCCAGCAGCTCCGGACTAGTCCCCAATGAGCAGTTCTTC,CASSSGLVPNEQFF
NA,TRBV7-8,TRBJ2-3,NA,TGTGCCAGCAGCCAACACACAGATACGCAGTATTTT,CASSQHTDTQYF
NA,TRBV7-2,TRBJ1-3,NA,TGTGCCAGCAGCCCTCCGTCAGGATCTGGAAACACCATATATTTT,CASSPPSGSGNTIYF
many,TRBV7-2,TRBJ1-2,TRBD1,TGTGCCAGCAGCACCTGGGACAGCTATGGCTACACCTTC,CASSTWDSYGYTF
NA,TRBV9,TRBJ2-1,TRBD1,TGTGCCAGCAGCGGTGATAGGAGGGACAGGGGGCGCCTAAATGAGCAGTTCTTC,CASSGDRRDRGRLNEQFF
NA,TRBV5-1,TRBJ2-5,TRBD2,TGCGCCAGCAGCTTGACCCCTAGCGGGGGACGCCAAGAGACCCAGTACTTC,CASSLTPSGGRQETQYF
NA,TRBV7-2,TRBJ2-3,NA,TGTGCCAGCAGTTCTAGGTACTCTAGCACAGATACGCAGTATTTT,CASSSRYSSTDTQYF
few,TRBV25-1,TRBJ2-1,NA,TGTGCCAGCAGTGAATATTTCCCGAAACAGGGAAGTAATGAGCAGTTCTTC,CASSEYFPKQGSNEQFF
NA,TRBV27,TRBJ1-5,NA,TGTGCCAGCAGACCCGACAGCAGCAATCAGCCCCAGCATTTT,CASRPDSSNQPQHF
NA,TRBV6-2/TRBV6-3,TRBJ2-1,TRBD1,TGTGCCAGCAGTTACTCGAGGTTGGGACAGGGGGTTGATGAGCAGTTCTTC,CASSYSRLGQGVDEQFF
few,TRBV20-1,TRBJ1-5,NA,TGCAGTGCTAGAGATCCCGGGGCGAGCAATCAGCCCCAGCATTTT,CSARDPGASNQPQHF
NA,TRBV6-5,TRBJ2-7,TRBD2,TGTGCCAGCAGTAGGGGAGGGAAGGGCCGATTCTACGAGCAGTACTTC,CASSRGGKGRFYEQYF
many,TRBV7-8,TRBJ2-7,TRBD2,TGTGCCAGCAGCTTAGAACGGGAGGGCCGCAACGAGCAGTACTTC,CASSLEREGRNEQYF
NA,TRBV25-1,TRBJ1-6,NA,TGTGCCAGCAGTGAATATGGTGGGGGCTCCTATAATTCACCCCTCCACTTT,CASSEYGGGSYNSPLHF
NA,TRBV7-9,TRBJ2-2,NA,TGTGCCAGCAGCTTAGTATCCCGGTGGCGGACCGGGGAGCTGTTTTTT,CASSLVSRWRTGELFF
NA,TRBV5-4,TRBJ1-3,NA,TGTGCCAGCAGCTACGACAGCCGCTCTGGAAACACCATATATTTT,CASSYDSRSGNTIYF
few,TRBV6-1,TRBJ2-7,TRBD2,TGTGCCAGCAGTTATCGTCTAGCGGGTTCCGAGCAGTACTTC,CASSYRLAGSEQYF
NA,TRBV11-2,TRBJ1-1,NA,TGTGCCAGCAGCTTGCGGACGCCGGGGGTCGGGCACACTGAAGCTTTCTTT,CASSLRTPGVGHTEAFF
NA,TRBV7-9,TRBJ1-1,NA,TGTGCCAGCAGTATAGGGTCCTCTGAAGCTTTCTTT,CASSIGSSEAFF
NA,TRBV7-2,TRBJ1-6,TRBD1,TGTGCCAGCAGCTTAGTAGGGACAGAAAATTCACCCCTCCACTTT,CASSLVGTENSPLHF
few,TRBV7-6,TRBJ2-7,NA,TGTGCCAGCAGCTCCACAGAATACGAGCAGTACTTC,CASSSTEYEQYF
NA,TRBV11-2,TRBJ2-3,TRBD1,TGTGCCAGCAGCAGCCGACAGGGATATGAGGATACGCAGTATTTT,CASSSRQGYEDTQYF
NA,TRBV19,TRBJ2-7,TRBD2,TGTGCCAGTAGTGCCTGGACTAGCGGCTACGAGCAGTACTTC,CASSAWTSGYEQYF
NA,TRBV6-6,TRBJ1-4,NA,TGTGCCAGCAGTTACCAGGGTAATGAAAAACTGTTTTTT,CASSYQGNEKLFF
many,TRBV7-2,TRBJ2-1,NA,TGTGCCAGCAGCCTCAGTGTATTCAATGAGCAGTTCTTC,CASSLSVFNEQFF
NA,TRBV7-9,TRBJ1-1,NA,TGTGCCAGCAGCCTGGAGAATCTAGAAGCTTTCTTT,CASSLENLEAFF
few,TRBV4-3,TRBJ2-4,NA,TGCGCCAGCAGCCAGGCACCAGGGGACATTCAGTACTTC,CASSQAPGDIQYF